A selection of T cell receptor beta chains follows, all from one sample in a study of cytomegalovirus exposure and HLA in healthy donors. The method was immunoSEQ multiplex PCR; TCRdb's version includes in-frame clones alone and lacks a portion of them. The table includes under 35,000 clones, approximately 62% detected once. The sample consisted of PBMCs. The receptors shown here come from a male donor in good health and CMV-seropositive. CDR3s include the opening cysteine and the closing phenylalanine or tryptophan. The order of the fields is D gene, clone size, V gene, J gene, CDR3 DNA, CDR3 protein. D genes are given only for firm matches. Rows may omit the clone size; those that give it use once, few, many or a size class.

-	-	TRBV11-3	TRBJ1-2	TGTGCCAGCAGCTTAGGTCCCCTTGCGTACTACACCTTC	CASSLGPLAYYTF
-	once	TRBV4-2	TRBJ1-2	TGTGCCAGCAGCCAGATAGACACCCAAAGGGGCTACACCTTC	CASSQIDTQRGYTF
TRBD1	-	TRBV28	TRBJ1-4	TGTGCCAGCAGTTCCGGGACAGGGGGCACGGAACTGTTTTTT	CASSSGTGGTELFF
-	-	TRBV2	TRBJ1-5	TGTGCCAGCAGTGAGAGGTTCAAGCCCCAGCATTTT	CASSERFKPQHF
-	-	TRBV5-4	TRBJ2-1	TGTGCCAGCAGCTCCCAGGGCGGGGCGGACAATGAGCAGTTCTTC	CASSSQGGADNEQFF
TRBD2	once	TRBV6-1	TRBJ2-7	TGTGCCAGCAGTGAAGCGGGAGGGCCCTATGAGCAGTACTTC	CASSEAGGPYEQYF
-	few	TRBV11-2	TRBJ1-1	TGTGCCAGCAGCGCAGGACACTCGAACACTGAAGCTTTCTTT	CASSAGHSNTEAFF
TRBD1	-	TRBV5-4	TRBJ1-4	TGTGCCAGCAGCTCCCAGACAGGGCGAGGTTTTAATGAAAAACTGTTTTTT	CASSSQTGRGFNEKLFF
-	many	TRBV6-5	TRBJ1-2	TGTGCCAGCAGTTATACGGGGGAGGGGACGCTGAAAGGCTACACCTTC	CASSYTGEGTLKGYTF
TRBD2	once	TRBV29-1	TRBJ2-7	TGCAGCGTTTTAGCGGGCCAGCGGAGTAGCGAGCAGTACTTC	CSVLAGQRSSEQYF
TRBD1	few	TRBV27	TRBJ2-3	TGTGCCAGCAGTCACCGGGGACAGAGCACAGATACGCAGTATTTT	CASSHRGQSTDTQYF
TRBD1	-	TRBV14	TRBJ2-6	TGTGCCAGCAGCCAAATGGGACAGGGGGCTGGTGGGGCCAACGTCCTGACTTTC	CASSQMGQGAGGANVLTF
-	-	TRBV28	TRBJ1-1	TGTGCCAGCAGACGTGGAGGGGTCCGTACTGAAGCTTTCTTT	CASRRGGVRTEAFF
TRBD1	-	TRBV6-1	TRBJ2-5	TGTGCCAGCAGTGAGGGGGACAGGAACCAAGAGACCCAGTACTTC	CASSEGDRNQETQYF
-	-	TRBV19	TRBJ2-2	TGTGCCAGTAGCGGACAGTCGAACACCGGGGAGCTGTTTTTT	CASSGQSNTGELFF
-	-	TRBV6-6	TRBJ2-7	TGTGCCAGCAGTTACTCGGGCAGGGCGTACGAGCAGTACTTC	CASSYSGRAYEQYF
TRBD2	-	TRBV6-1	TRBJ2-5	TGTGCCAGCAGTGAATTTAGCGGGGGGGCAGAGACCCAGTACTTC	CASSEFSGGAETQYF
TRBD2	few	TRBV6-4	TRBJ2-1	TGTGCCAGCAGTGCTCTAGCGGGATCATACAATGAGCAGTTCTTC	CASSALAGSYNEQFF
-	-	TRBV6-5	TRBJ2-7	TGTGCCAGCAGTAAGACACGTCCACCCTACGAGCAGTACTTC	CASSKTRPPYEQYF
-	once	TRBV10-3	TRBJ1-1	TGTGCCATCAGTGAGTCATTTGGGCCTTTAAACACTGAAGCTTTCTTT	CAISESFGPLNTEAFF
-	-	TRBV6-6	TRBJ2-7	TGTGCCAGCAACAATCTACAGGGCGTTACCTACGAGCAGTACTTC	CASNNLQGVTYEQYF
-	-	TRBV7-9	TRBJ1-1	TGTGCCAGCAGCCCCAGGGCCGGCACTGAAGCTTTCTTT	CASSPRAGTEAFF
TRBD2	few	TRBV19	TRBJ2-7	TGTGCCAGTAGTAAGCGGGCTAGCGGTTACTACGAGCAGTACTTC	CASSKRASGYYEQYF
TRBD1	few	TRBV4-1	TRBJ1-2	TGCGCCAGCAGCCTCCTGACAGGGGATACTATGGGCTACACCTTC	CASSLLTGDTMGYTF
TRBD1	-	TRBV11-2	TRBJ1-2	TGTGCCAGCGGGAGGCGGACAGGGGGGGACCATGGCTACACCTTC	CASGRRTGGDHGYTF
-	-	TRBV7-2	TRBJ1-2	TGTGCCAGCAGCTTAGTATCGGGGATACCTAACTATGGCTACACCTTC	CASSLVSGIPNYGYTF
-	-	TRBV6-1	TRBJ1-5	TGTGCCAGCATACAGGGAAGGTATCAGCCCCAGCATTTT	CASIQGRYQPQHF
TRBD2	-	TRBV10-2	TRBJ2-1	TGCGCCAGCAGTGAAGCGGGAGTATCATATGAGCAGTTCTTC	CASSEAGVSYEQFF
-	few	TRBV5-1	TRBJ1-1	TGCGCCAGCAGCTTAACAGGCTATGACACTGAAGCTTTCTTT	CASSLTGYDTEAFF
-	-	TRBV6-5	TRBJ1-2	TGTGCCAGCAGCTTAACAGGGACCTATGGCTACACCTTC	CASSLTGTYGYTF
TRBD1	few	TRBV6-1	TRBJ2-4	TGTGCCAGCAGTGTAGGGACAGGGGGCGGCAAAAACATTCAGTACTTC	CASSVGTGGGKNIQYF
-	-	TRBV6-6	TRBJ2-1	TGTGCCAGCAGCCAACCCTCGAGAGGGAATGAGCAGTTCTTC	CASSQPSRGNEQFF
TRBD2	-	TRBV6-4	TRBJ2-1	TGTGCCAGCAGTGACCGAGCGGGAGTAATGAATGAGCAGTTCTTC	CASSDRAGVMNEQFF
-	few	TRBV5-1	TRBJ1-1	TGCGCCAGCAGCCAGCCCGGGACAGAAGCTTTCTTT	CASSQPGTEAFF
-	medium-sized	TRBV25-1	TRBJ1-5	TGTGCCAGCAGTGAATCAGGGATAAGCAATCAGCCCCAGCATTTT	CASSESGISNQPQHF
TRBD1	-	TRBV4-1	TRBJ1-1	TGCGCCAGCAGCCAAGCCGGGACAGGGTCTGTGAACACTGAAGCTTTCTTT	CASSQAGTGSVNTEAFF
-	-	TRBV19	TRBJ1-3	TGTGCCACCCACGGCAGGGAAGGAAACACCATATATTTT	CATHGREGNTIYF
-	-	TRBV6-5	TRBJ1-5	TGTGCCAGCAGTCCAGGGCCTCATCAGCCCCAGCATTTT	CASSPGPHQPQHF
-	few	TRBV5-1	TRBJ2-1	TGCGCCAGCAGCTTGGATGGCGGCTCCTACAATGAGCAGTTCTTC	CASSLDGGSYNEQFF
-	-	TRBV7-9	TRBJ2-7	TGTTCCAGCAGCTTAATCCAGGGGATGGCTCACGAGCAGTACTTC	CSSSLIQGMAHEQYF
-	-	TRBV5-1	TRBJ2-7	TGCGCCAGCAGCTCCCAGGGACTGGCCTACGAGCAGTACTTC	CASSSQGLAYEQYF
TRBD1	-	TRBV7-3	TRBJ1-1	TGTGCCAGCAGCGATACAGGGGGCGGGCTAGCTGAAGCTTTCTTT	CASSDTGGGLAEAFF
-	-	TRBV6-1	TRBJ1-1	TGTGCCAGCAGGTCGGGGGGGAACACTGAAGCTTTCTTT	CASRSGGNTEAFF
-	-	TRBV7-3	TRBJ1-2	TGTGCCAGCAGCTTAACGCCGGGGTTGGATGGCTACACCTTC	CASSLTPGLDGYTF
-	-	TRBV30	TRBJ2-2	TGTGCCTGGACTAGCTTCTACACCGGGGAGCTGTTTTTT	CAWTSFYTGELFF
TRBD2	-	TRBV7-9	TRBJ2-1	TGTGCCAGCAGCTTAGCGGAAACTAGCGGGAGCCAGCAGTTCTTC	CASSLAETSGSQQFF
TRBD1	few	TRBV5-4	TRBJ2-5	TGTGCCAGCAGCTTGTCCAGACAGGGGGCGAAGACCCAGTACTTC	CASSLSRQGAKTQYF
TRBD1	few	TRBV28	TRBJ1-5	TGTGCCAGCAGACTTACAGGGGGCAATCAGCCCCAGCATTTT	CASRLTGGNQPQHF
-	once	TRBV6-1	TRBJ2-3	TGTGCCAGCAGTGAATGGCATTCTAGCACAGATACGCAGTATTTT	CASSEWHSSTDTQYF
TRBD1	-	TRBV19	TRBJ2-4	TGTGCCAGTAGTACCCGGGACAGGGATGGAAACATTCAGTACTTC	CASSTRDRDGNIQYF
TRBD2	-	TRBV4-2	TRBJ2-7	TGTGCCAGCAGCCAATCCCCGACTAGCGGGGGAGCCTACGAGCAGTACTTC	CASSQSPTSGGAYEQYF
TRBD1	few	TRBV7-8	TRBJ1-1	TGTGCCAGCAGCACCCGGACAGGCGGTGAAGCTTTCTTT	CASSTRTGGEAFF
-	-	TRBV6-1	TRBJ1-4	TGTGCCAGCCGGGACATATTGAGAAGAAATGAAAAACTGTTTTTT	CASRDILRRNEKLFF
-	once	TRBV9	TRBJ1-1	TGTGCCAGCAGCGGAATAGCAGGAGGATACACTGAAGCTTTCTTT	CASSGIAGGYTEAFF